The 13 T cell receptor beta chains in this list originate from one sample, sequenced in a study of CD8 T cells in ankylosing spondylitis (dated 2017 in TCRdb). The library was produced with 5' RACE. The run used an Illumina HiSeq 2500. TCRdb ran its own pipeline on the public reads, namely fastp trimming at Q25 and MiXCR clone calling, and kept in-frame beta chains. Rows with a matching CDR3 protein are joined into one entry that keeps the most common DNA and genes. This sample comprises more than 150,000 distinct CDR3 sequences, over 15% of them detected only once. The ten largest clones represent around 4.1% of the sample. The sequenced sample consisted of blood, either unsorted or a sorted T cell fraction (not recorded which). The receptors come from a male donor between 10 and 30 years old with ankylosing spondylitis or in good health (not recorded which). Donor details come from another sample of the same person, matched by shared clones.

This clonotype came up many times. The CDR3 DNA reads as TGCAGTGCTGCCCGGGACAGGGTATTCCACCTCCACTTT. The encoded protein is CSAARDRVFHLHF. The rearrangement links TRBV20-1 to TRBJ1-6, with 9 bases fitting TRBD1. Germline values: CDR1 DFQATT, CDR2 SNEGSKA (reference sequence). V lost 5 bases, J lost 15 bases, and 11 bases stayed unmatched. CDR3 size: 13 residues.

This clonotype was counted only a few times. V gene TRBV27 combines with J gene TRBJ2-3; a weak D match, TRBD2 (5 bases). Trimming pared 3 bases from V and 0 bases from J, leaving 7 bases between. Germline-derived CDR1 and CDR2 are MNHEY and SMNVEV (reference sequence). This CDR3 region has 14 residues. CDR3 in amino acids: CASSFLASTDTQYF. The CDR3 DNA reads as TGTGCCAGCAGTTTTCTAGCAAGCACAGATACGCAGTATTTT.

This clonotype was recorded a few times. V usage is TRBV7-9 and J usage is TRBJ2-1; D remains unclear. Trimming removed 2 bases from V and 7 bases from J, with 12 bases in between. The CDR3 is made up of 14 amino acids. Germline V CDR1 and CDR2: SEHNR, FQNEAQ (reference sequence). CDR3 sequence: CASSLSTAHNEQFF. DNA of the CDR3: TGTGCCAGCAGCTTATCTACAGCGCATAATGAGCAGTTCTTC.

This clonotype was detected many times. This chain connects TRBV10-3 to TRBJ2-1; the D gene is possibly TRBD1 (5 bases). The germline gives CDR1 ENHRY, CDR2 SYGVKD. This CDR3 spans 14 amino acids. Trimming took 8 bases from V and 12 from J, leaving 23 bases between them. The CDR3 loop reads CAIGSDMESTPQFF. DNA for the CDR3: TGTGCCATCGGTTCGGACATGGAAAGCACTCCGCAGTTCTTC.

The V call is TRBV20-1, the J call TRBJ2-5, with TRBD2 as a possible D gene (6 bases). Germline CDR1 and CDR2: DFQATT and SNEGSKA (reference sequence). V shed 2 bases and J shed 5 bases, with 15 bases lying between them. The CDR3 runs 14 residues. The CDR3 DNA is TGCAGTGCTAGATATACGCGGGATAGGGAGACCCAGTACTTC. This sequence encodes CSARYTRDRETQYF.

For the CDR3, the DNA is TGCAGCGTTGAAGATCCCTCGGGGTCGGCCCAGTACTTC. Translating gives CSVEDPSGSAQYF. The V and J genes are TRBV29-1 and TRBJ2-5; TRBD2 might be the D (5 bases). Trimming took off 0 bases at V and 9 bases at J, with 14 bases between the two ends. Germline CDR1 and CDR2: SQVTM and ANQGSEA. The CDR3 covers 13 residues.

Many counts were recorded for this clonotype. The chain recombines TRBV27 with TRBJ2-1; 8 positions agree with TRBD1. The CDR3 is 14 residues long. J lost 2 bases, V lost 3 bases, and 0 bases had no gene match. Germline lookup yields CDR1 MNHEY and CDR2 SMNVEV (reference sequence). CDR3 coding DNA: TGTGCCAGCAGTTTCAGGGGGCCCTACAATGAGCAGTTCTTC. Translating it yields CASSFRGPYNEQFF.

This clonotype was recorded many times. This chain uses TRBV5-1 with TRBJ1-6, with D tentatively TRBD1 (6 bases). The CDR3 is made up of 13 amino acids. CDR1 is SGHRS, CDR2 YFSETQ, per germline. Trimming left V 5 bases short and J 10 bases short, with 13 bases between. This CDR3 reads CASSQPGDSPLHF. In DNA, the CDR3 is TGCGCCAGCAGTCAACCAGGGGACTCACCCCTCCACTTT.

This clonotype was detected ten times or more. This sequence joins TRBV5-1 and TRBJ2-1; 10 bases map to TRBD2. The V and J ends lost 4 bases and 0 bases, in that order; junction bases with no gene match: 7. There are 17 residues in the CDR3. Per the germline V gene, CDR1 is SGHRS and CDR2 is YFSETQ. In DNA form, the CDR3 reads TGCGCCAGCAGCATGAGACTAGCGGGTAACTCCTACAATGAGCAGTTCTTC. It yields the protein CASSMRLAGNSYNEQFF.

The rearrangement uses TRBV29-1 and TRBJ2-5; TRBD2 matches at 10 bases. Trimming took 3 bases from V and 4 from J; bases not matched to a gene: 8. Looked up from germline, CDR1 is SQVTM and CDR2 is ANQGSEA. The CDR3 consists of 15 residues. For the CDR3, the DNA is TGCAGCGTTGAGCCCAGCGGGAGGGCTGGAGAGACCCAGTACTTC. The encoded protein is CSVEPSGRAGETQYF.

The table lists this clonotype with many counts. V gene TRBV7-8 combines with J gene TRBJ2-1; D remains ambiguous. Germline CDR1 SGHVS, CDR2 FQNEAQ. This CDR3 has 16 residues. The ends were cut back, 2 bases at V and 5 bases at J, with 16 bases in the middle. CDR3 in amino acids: CASSLFLSARNNEQFF. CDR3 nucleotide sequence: TGTGCCAGCAGCTTATTCTTGTCAGCACGGAACAATGAGCAGTTCTTC.

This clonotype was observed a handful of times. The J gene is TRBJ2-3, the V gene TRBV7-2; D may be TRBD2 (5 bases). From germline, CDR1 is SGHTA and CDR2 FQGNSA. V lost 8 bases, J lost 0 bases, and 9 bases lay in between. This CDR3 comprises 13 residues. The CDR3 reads CASEGRSTDTQYF. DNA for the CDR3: TGTGCCAGCGAGGGCCGGAGCACAGATACGCAGTATTTT.

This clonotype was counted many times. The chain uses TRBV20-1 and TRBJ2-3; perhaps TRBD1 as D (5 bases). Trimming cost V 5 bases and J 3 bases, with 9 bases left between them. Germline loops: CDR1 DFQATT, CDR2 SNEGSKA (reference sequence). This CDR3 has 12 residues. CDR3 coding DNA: TGCAGTGCTGGTAGACAGACAGATACGCAGTATTTT. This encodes CSAGRQTDTQYF.